Each of the 29 T cell receptor beta chains below was sequenced from the same sample in a study of blood T cell repertoires in COVID-19. Profiling relied on immunoSEQ multiplex PCR, and the TCRdb table lists in-frame clones only, not all of them. The profile covers around 170,000 clones, with 84% appearing a single time and 13% to 15% taken by the ten largest. The sample comprised peripheral blood. The receptors originated from a man aged 30-40 years with active or convalescent COVID-19.

This sequence joins TRBV7-3 and TRBJ2-2; D not certain. V lost 0 bases, J lost 5 bases, and 10 bases lay in between. The germline V gene has CDR1 SGHTA and CDR2 FQGTGA. The CDR3 consists of 15 residues. Here the CDR3 reads CASSLTSWATGELFF. As DNA, the CDR3 is TGTGCCAGCAGCTTAACGTCGTGGGCAACCGGGGAGCTGTTTTTT.

The genes are TRBV21-1 and TRBJ2-7; the table's D call, TRBD2, was not checked against the DNA. TRBV21-1 is given as a pseudogene. CDR3 length: 13 residues. The CDR3 nucleotides read TGTGCCAGCAGCACTAAGCGCCACTACGAGCAGTACGTC. Translation gives CASSTKRHYEQYV.

The gene calls are TRBV19 and TRBJ1-4; the D is unclear. Per the germline V gene, CDR1 is LNHDA and CDR2 is SQIVND (reference sequence). The CDR3 is 14 residues long. Trimming shortened V by 1 base and J by 6 bases, and 9 bases separated the two germline ends. The CDR3 region has the DNA TGTGCCAGTAGTATAGGGGAGACTTATGAAAAACTGTTTTTT. It encodes CASSIGETYEKLFF.

V gene TRBV7-6 combines with J gene TRBJ2-2; a weak D match, TRBD2 (6 bases). The ends were cut back, 1 base at V and 7 bases at J, with 13 bases in the middle. CDR3 length: 15 amino acids. Looked up from germline, CDR1 is SGHVS and CDR2 is FNYEAQ. CDR3 nucleotides: TGTGCCAGCAGCTTAGGGCTATCGGGAGTCGGGGAGCTGTTTTTT. This sequence encodes CASSLGLSGVGELFF.

V gene TRBV3-1 (or the pseudogene TRBV3-2) combines with J gene TRBJ1-2, with 8 nucleotides matching TRBD1. Germline V CDR1 and CDR2: LGHDT, YNNKEL (reference sequence). The V gene end was trimmed by 0 bases and the J gene end by 4 bases; junction bases not matched to a gene: 4. This CDR3 has 15 amino acids. The CDR3 nucleotides read TGTGCCAGCAGCCAAGATCAGGGGGCCGGCTATGGCTACACCTTC. Its protein is CASSQDQGAGYGYTF.

The V gene is TRBV7-8, the J gene TRBJ2-3; 7 bases are a match to TRBD2. V trimming: 1 base; J trimming: 0 bases; junction bases outside the gene matches: 4. This CDR3 has 16 residues. In germline, CDR1 is SGHVS, CDR2 FQNEAQ. The CDR3 DNA sequence: TGTGCCAGCAGCTTAGGGGTTAGCGGGAGCACAGATACGCAGTATTTT. Protein sequence: CASSLGVSGSTDTQYF. Full variable domain (outside the CDR3, taken from reference TRBV7-8 and TRBJ2-3): GAGVSQSPRYKVAKRGQDVALRCDPISGHVSLFWYQQALGQGPEFLTYFQNEAQLDKSGLPSDRFFAERPEGSVSTLKIQRTQQEDSAVYLCASSLGVSGSTDTQYFGPGTRLTVL.

This chain links TRBV19 with TRBJ2-3; D is possibly TRBD1 (6 bases). CDR3 length: 14 residues. Germline values: CDR1 LNHDA, CDR2 SQIVND (reference sequence). Trimming shortened V by 4 bases and J by 3 bases, and 11 bases separated the two germline ends. The CDR3 region is CASSTQGTTDTQYF. In nucleotides, the CDR3 is TGTGCCAGTAGTACACAGGGTACGACAGATACGCAGTATTTT. Filled out from reference TRBV19 and TRBJ2-3, the complete variable domain reads DGGITQSPKYLFRKEGQNVTLSCEQNLNHDAMYWYRQDPGQGLRLIYYSQIVNDFQKGDIAEGYSVSREKKESFPLTVTSAQKNPTAFYLCASSTQGTTDTQYFGPGTRLTVL.

The chain couples TRBV19 to TRBJ2-1, with TRBD1 identical over 10 bases. V dropped 7 bases and J dropped 8; count of bases not matched to a gene: 8. There are 14 residues in the CDR3. The germline V gene encodes CDR1 LNHDA and CDR2 SQIVND (reference sequence). The chain's CDR3 is CASTKTGGVDEQFF. CDR3 coding DNA: TGTGCCAGTACTAAGACAGGGGGCGTAGATGAGCAGTTCTTC.

V gene TRBV6-1 combines with J gene TRBJ1-1; 12 bases agree with TRBD1. The CDR3 covers 16 residues. The junction had 5 bases not matched to a gene; V was cut back by 4 bases and J by 2 bases. Per the germline V gene, CDR1 is MNHNS and CDR2 is SASEGT. CDR3 nucleotide sequence: TGTGCCAGCAGTGCGGGACAGGGGGCGTTTAACACTGAAGCTTTCTTT. Translated: CASSAGQGAFNTEAFF.

The CDR3: CASSTALYSNQPQHF. The CDR3 region has the DNA TGTGCCAGCAGTACAGCCCTGTATAGCAATCAGCCCCAGCATTTT. The chain combines TRBV6-5 with TRBJ1-5, with D uncertain. There are 15 residues in the CDR3. Germline assignment: CDR1 MNHEY and CDR2 SVGAGI. V lost 5 bases and J lost 0, with 11 bases in between.

J is TRBJ1-5 and V is TRBV19, with D unclear. This CDR3 has 15 residues. CDR1 and CDR2 (germline): LNHDA, SQIVND (reference sequence). The V end was cut by 7 bases, the J end by 0 bases, with 13 bases between. The DNA of the CDR3 is TGTGCCAGTACCGACGTGTGGAGTAGCAATCAGCCCCAGCATTTT. Protein product: CASTDVWSSNQPQHF. Together with reference TRBV19 and TRBJ1-5, the CDR3 gives the full variable domain: DGGITQSPKYLFRKEGQNVTLSCEQNLNHDAMYWYRQDPGQGLRLIYYSQIVNDFQKGDIAEGYSVSREKKESFPLTVTSAQKNPTAFYLCASTDVWSSNQPQHFGDGTRLSIL.

The V call is TRBV11-3, the J call TRBJ2-1; a possible D gene is TRBD2 (5 bases). Germline loops: CDR1 SGHNT, CDR2 YENEEA. Trimming removed 5 bases from V and 6 bases from J, with 17 bases in between. The CDR3 consists of 15 residues. CDR3 in DNA: TGTGCCAGCAGCCCGGACTTTTCCAACCCCAATGAGCAGTTCTTC. It translates to CASSPDFSNPNEQFF.

The rearrangement joins TRBV4-1 to TRBJ1-4, with TRBD1 matching over 7 bases. CDR1 and CDR2 (germline): MGHRA, YSYEKL. This CDR3 comprises 16 residues. V gave up 3 bases and J gave up 7 bases; unmatched junction bases: 11. The CDR3 coding sequence is TGCGCCAGCAGCCAGGTGACAGGGTCGACGTCTGAAAAACTGTTTTTT. Protein sequence: CASSQVTGSTSEKLFF.

The chain uses TRBV19 and TRBJ2-6, with TRBD2 as a possible D gene (6 bases). The CDR3 consists of 16 residues. Trimming cost V 1 base and J 0 bases, with 7 bases left between them. CDR1 is LNHDA, CDR2 SQIVND, per germline (reference sequence). The CDR3 DNA sequence: TGTGCCAGTAGTATAGGGAGGGGCTCTGGGGCCAACGTCCTGACTTTC. It specifies CASSIGRGSGANVLTF.

The rearrangement links TRBV30 to TRBJ2-1; 12 bases match TRBD2. From germline, CDR1 is GTSNPN and CDR2 SVGIG (reference sequence). The V and J ends lost 0 bases and 1 base, in that order; junction bases with no gene match: 4. The CDR3 runs to 17 residues. In nucleotides, the CDR3 is TGTGCCTGGAGTGTAGTCGGACTAGCGGGGTCCTACAATGAGCAGTTCTTC. It specifies CAWSVVGLAGSYNEQFF.

The chain has TRBV29-1 and TRBJ2-7, with D possibly TRBD1 on 6 matching bases. V was cut by 4 bases and J by 3 bases, with 13 bases left in between. The CDR3 has 13 residues. The V gene's germline CDR1 is SQVTM and CDR2 ANQGSEA. This CDR3 is CSVVGQFVYEQYF. CDR3 DNA sequence: TGCAGCGTTGTAGGACAGTTCGTCTACGAGCAGTACTTC.

The chain employs TRBV12-3 or TRBV12-4 and TRBJ1-5; TRBD1 matches at 9 bases. The V gene end was trimmed by 4 bases and the J gene end by 16 bases; junction bases not matched to a gene: 8. The CDR3 sequence is 12 residues long. This chain's CDR3 is CASSSTGGKEHF. In DNA, the CDR3 is TGTGCCAGCAGTTCAACAGGGGGCAAGGAACATTTT.

The V call is TRBV27, the J call TRBJ2-5, with 9 bases that match TRBD2. After removal of 2 bases from V and 5 bases from J, the junction contained 15 bases not matched to a gene. CDR1 and CDR2 (germline): MNHEY, SMNVEV (reference sequence). This CDR3 contains 18 residues. The CDR3 nucleotides are TGTGCCAGCAGTTTAGAGGATAGCGGGAGCCCCGGGGAGGAGACCCAGTACTTC. Amino acid sequence: CASSLEDSGSPGEETQYF.

The chain recombines TRBV5-1 with TRBJ1-1, with a tentative D call TRBD1 (6 bases). Germline assignment: CDR1 SGHRS and CDR2 YFSETQ. CDR3 size: 16 residues. V dropped 4 bases and J dropped 0 bases, with 16 bases sitting between them. CDR3 protein: CASSPTDSSMNTEAFF. Here the CDR3 DNA reads TGCGCCAGCAGCCCAACGGACAGCAGCATGAACACTGAAGCTTTCTTT. The full variable domain, in which reference TRBV5-1 and TRBJ1-1 provide the parts outside the CDR3, is KAGVTQTPRYLIKTRGQQVTLSCSPISGHRSVSWYQQTPGQGLQFLFEYFSETQRNKGNFPGRFSGRQFSNSRSEMNVSTLELGDSALYLCASSPTDSSMNTEAFFGQGTRLTVV.

This rearrangement joins TRBV4-1 to TRBJ1-1; D unresolved. The CDR3 contains 15 residues. V was cut by 1 base and J by 0 bases, with 9 bases left in between. Germline V lookup: CDR1 MGHRA, CDR2 YSYEKL. CDR3 loop: CASSQVEQLNTEAFF. CDR3 in DNA: TGCGCCAGCAGCCAAGTGGAACAGCTGAACACTGAAGCTTTCTTT.

The rearrangement joins TRBV11-1 to TRBJ2-3; TRBD1 agrees at 8 bases. Germline trimming cut 1 base from V and 1 base from J; bases unmatched to any gene: 1. The V gene's germline CDR1 is SGHAT and CDR2 FQDESV (reference sequence). The CDR3 loop spans 15 amino acids. The CDR3 loop reads CASSLGQGRTDTQYF. The DNA for the CDR3 is TGTGCCAGCAGCTTAGGACAGGGGCGCACAGATACGCAGTATTTT. Using reference TRBV11-1 and TRBJ2-3 for the parts outside the CDR3, the full variable domain is EAEVAQSPRYKITEKSQAVAFWCDPISGHATLYWYRQILGQGPELLVQFQDESVVDDSQLPKDRFSAERLKGVDSTLKIQPAELGDSAMYLCASSLGQGRTDTQYFGPGTRLTVL.

V and J are TRBV6-1 and TRBJ2-3; tentatively, D is TRBD2 (6 bases). This CDR3 region has 17 residues. Trimming cost V 2 bases and J 3 bases, with 18 bases left between them. Germline CDR1 MNHNS, CDR2 SASEGT. CDR3: CASSELPGGDFTDTQYF. The CDR3 DNA sequence: TGTGCCAGCAGTGAACTCCCCGGGGGAGACTTTACAGATACGCAGTATTTT.

Note on this clone: The germline gene is not matched at one end of the junction; a read error may be the cause. V is TRBV7-7 and J is TRBJ2-1, with TRBD1 matching over 8 bases. Germline V CDR1 and CDR2: SSHAT, FNYEAQ (reference sequence). The CDR3 sequence is 16 residues long. CDR3 DNA sequence: TGTGCTAGCAGCTTACTTGGAAGGACAGGGAGCGATGAGCAGTTCTTC. Protein product: CASSLLGRTGSDEQFF.

This chain connects TRBV7-9 to TRBJ2-2, with D possibly matching TRBD2 (6 bases). V lost 5 bases, J lost 5 bases, and 27 bases lay in between. This CDR3 contains 19 residues. Germline V lookup: CDR1 SEHNR, CDR2 FQNEAQ (reference sequence). The CDR3 region has the DNA TGTGCCAGCAGCCCCCTTCTGGGGGGAAATCTAGGAGGGACCGGGGAGCTGTTTTTT. It codes for CASSPLLGGNLGGTGELFF.

A word on this clone: A much larger clone sits a single nucleotide away, making a read error possible. The chain joins TRBV27 to TRBJ1-2; a possible D gene is TRBD1 (5 bases). This CDR3 has 11 amino acids. V lost 5 bases and J lost 4, with 5 bases in between. Germline CDR1 is MNHEY and CDR2 is SMNVEV (reference sequence). As DNA, the CDR3 is TGTGCCAGCAGTGACAGCTATGGCTACACCTTC. Translated, it gives CASSDSYGYTF.

The J gene is TRBJ1-5, the V gene TRBV5-1, with D tentatively TRBD1 (5 bases). Trimming pared 1 base from V and 2 bases from J, leaving 10 bases between. The length of the CDR3 is 15 residues. Per the germline V gene, CDR1 is SGHRS and CDR2 is YFSETQ. CDR3 loop: CASSLLWGGNQPQHF. The CDR3 DNA reads as TGCGCCAGCAGCTTGCTGTGGGGGGGCAATCAGCCCCAGCATTTT.

The chain is built from TRBV7-6 and TRBJ1-3, with TRBD1 matching over 9 bases. V dropped 8 bases and J dropped 0; count of bases not matched to a gene: 11. The CDR3 is 17 residues long. Germline V gene sequence: CDR1 SGHVS, CDR2 FNYEAQ. The CDR3 loop reads CASGTGSRAYSGNTIYF. The CDR3, as DNA: TGTGCCAGCGGGACAGGGAGCCGAGCCTACTCTGGAAACACCATATATTTT.

CDR3 in amino acids: CSVVRQGWGYTF. DNA for the CDR3: TGCAGCGTAGTCCGACAGGGTTGGGGCTACACCTTC. The gene calls are TRBV29-1 and TRBJ1-2; the match to TRBD1 covers 7 bases. The CDR3 contains 12 residues. From germline, CDR1 is SQVTM and CDR2 ANQGSEA. Losses at the gene ends were 6 bases for V and 8 bases for J; bases not matched to a gene: 9.

This clone has at least ten counts. The rearrangement joins TRBV6-1 to TRBJ1-1; 8 nucleotides line up with TRBD1. Germline CDR1 MNHNS, CDR2 SASEGT. The CDR3 loop spans 16 amino acids. V gave up 4 bases and J gave up 0 bases; unmatched junction bases: 7. The CDR3 nucleotides read TGTGCCAGCAGTGGGGACTCAGGGGGCATGAACACTGAAGCTTTCTTT. The encoded protein is CASSGDSGGMNTEAFF.